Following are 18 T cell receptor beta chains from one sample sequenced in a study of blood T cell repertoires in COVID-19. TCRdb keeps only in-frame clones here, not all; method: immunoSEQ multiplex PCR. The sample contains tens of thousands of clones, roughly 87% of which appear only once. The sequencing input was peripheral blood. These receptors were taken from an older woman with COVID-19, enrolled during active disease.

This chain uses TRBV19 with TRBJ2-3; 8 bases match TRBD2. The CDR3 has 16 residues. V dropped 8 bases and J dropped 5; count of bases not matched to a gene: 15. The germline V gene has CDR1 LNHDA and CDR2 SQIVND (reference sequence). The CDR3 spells CASAWTSRGAGDTQYF. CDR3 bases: TGTGCCAGTGCTTGGACTAGCAGGGGAGCGGGAGATACGCAGTATTTT.

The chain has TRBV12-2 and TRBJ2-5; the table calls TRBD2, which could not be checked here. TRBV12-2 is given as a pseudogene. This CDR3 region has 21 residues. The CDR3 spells CASRLLSANKKLGMGQETQYF. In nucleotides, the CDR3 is TGTGCAAGTCGCTTACTGTCGGCCAATAAGAAACTAGGGATGGGTCAAGAGACCCAGTACTTC.

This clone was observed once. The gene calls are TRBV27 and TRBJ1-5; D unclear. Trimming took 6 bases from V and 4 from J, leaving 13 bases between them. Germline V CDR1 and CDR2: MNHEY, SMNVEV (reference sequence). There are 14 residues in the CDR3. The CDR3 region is CASRSWAGNQPQHF. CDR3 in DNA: TGTGCCAGCAGATCTTGGGCGGGGAATCAGCCCCAGCATTTT.

In DNA form, the CDR3 reads TGTGCCAGTAGTATTGGGGGGGGCCCGGGGCAGCCCCAGCATTTT. Amino acid sequence: CASSIGGGPGQPQHF. The chain uses TRBV19 and TRBJ1-5; tentatively, D is TRBD1 (6 bases). CDR3 size: 15 residues. Germline V CDR1 and CDR2: LNHDA, SQIVND (reference sequence). V lost 3 bases and J 7 bases, leaving 16 bases between the germline ends.

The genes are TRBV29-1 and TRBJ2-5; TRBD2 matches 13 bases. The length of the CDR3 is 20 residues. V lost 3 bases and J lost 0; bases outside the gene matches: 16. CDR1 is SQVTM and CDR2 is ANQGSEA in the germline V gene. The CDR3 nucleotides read TGCAGCGTTGAGCTACTATTAGGGACTAGCGGGACCGGGTACCAAGAGACCCAGTACTTC. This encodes CSVELLLGTSGTGYQETQYF.

The CDR3: CASSLAGGYNEQFF. The DNA for the CDR3 is TGTGCCAGCAGCTTAGCGGGGGGCTACAATGAGCAGTTCTTC. This chain connects TRBV11-2 to TRBJ2-1; TRBD2 matches at 7 bases. With 1 base clipped from V and 3 bases from J, the junction kept 0 bases outside the gene matches. The V gene's germline CDR1 is SGHAT and CDR2 FQNNGV. The CDR3 has 14 amino acids.

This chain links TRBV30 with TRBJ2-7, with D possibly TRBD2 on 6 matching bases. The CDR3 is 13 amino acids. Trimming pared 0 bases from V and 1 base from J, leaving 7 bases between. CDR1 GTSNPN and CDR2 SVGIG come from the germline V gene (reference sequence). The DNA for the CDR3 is TGTGCCTGGAGTGTAGGAGGGTCCTACGAGCAGTACTTC. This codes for CAWSVGGSYEQYF.

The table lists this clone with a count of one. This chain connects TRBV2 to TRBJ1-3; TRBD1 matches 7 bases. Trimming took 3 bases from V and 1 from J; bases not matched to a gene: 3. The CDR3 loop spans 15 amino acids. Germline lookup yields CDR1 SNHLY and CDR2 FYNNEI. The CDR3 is CASSDSGGSGNTIYF. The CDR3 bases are TGTGCCAGCAGTGATTCAGGGGGGTCTGGAAACACCATATATTTT. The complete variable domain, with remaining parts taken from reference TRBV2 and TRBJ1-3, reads EPEVTQTPSHQVTQMGQEVILRCVPISNHLYFYWYRQILGQKVEFLVSFYNNEISEKSEIFDDQFSVERPDGSNFTLKIRSTKLEDSAMYFCASSDSGGSGNTIYFGEGSWLTVV.

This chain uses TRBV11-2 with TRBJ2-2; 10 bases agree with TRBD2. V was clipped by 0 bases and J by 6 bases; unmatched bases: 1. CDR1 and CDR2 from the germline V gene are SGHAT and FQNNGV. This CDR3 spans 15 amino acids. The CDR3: CASSLDGTSAGELFF. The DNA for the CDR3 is TGTGCCAGCAGCTTAGATGGGACTAGCGCCGGGGAGCTGTTTTTT.

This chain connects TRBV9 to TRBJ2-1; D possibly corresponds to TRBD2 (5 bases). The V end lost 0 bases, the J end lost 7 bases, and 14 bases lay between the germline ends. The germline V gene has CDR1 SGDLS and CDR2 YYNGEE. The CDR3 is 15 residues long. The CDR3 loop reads CASSVEGWETNEQFF. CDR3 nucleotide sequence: TGTGCCAGCAGCGTAGAGGGATGGGAGACGAATGAGCAGTTCTTC.

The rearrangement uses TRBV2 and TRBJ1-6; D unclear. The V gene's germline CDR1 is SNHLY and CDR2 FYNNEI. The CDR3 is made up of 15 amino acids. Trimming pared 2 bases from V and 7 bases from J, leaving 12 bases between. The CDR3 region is CASSEFREGNSPLHF. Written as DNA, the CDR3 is TGTGCCAGCAGTGAATTTCGAGAGGGCAATTCACCCCTCCACTTT.

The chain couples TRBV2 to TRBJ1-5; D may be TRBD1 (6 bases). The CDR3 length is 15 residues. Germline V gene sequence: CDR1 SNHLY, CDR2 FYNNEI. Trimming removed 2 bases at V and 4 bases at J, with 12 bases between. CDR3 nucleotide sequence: TGTGCCAGCAGTGAACGGGTACAGGGAAATCAGCCCCAGCATTTT. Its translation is CASSERVQGNQPQHF.

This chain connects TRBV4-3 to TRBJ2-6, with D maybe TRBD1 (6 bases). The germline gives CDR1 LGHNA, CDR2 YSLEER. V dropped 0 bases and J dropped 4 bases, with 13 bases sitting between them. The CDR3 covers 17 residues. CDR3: CASSQEGRGSGANVLTF. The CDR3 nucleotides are TGCGCCAGCAGCCAAGAAGGCAGGGGCTCGGGGGCCAACGTCCTGACTTTC.

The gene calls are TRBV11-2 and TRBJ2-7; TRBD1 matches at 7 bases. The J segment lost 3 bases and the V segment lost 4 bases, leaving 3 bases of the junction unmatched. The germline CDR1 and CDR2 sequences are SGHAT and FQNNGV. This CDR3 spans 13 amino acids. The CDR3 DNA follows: TGTGCCAGCAGCTCAGGGACAGTCTACGAGCAGTACTTC. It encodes CASSSGTVYEQYF.

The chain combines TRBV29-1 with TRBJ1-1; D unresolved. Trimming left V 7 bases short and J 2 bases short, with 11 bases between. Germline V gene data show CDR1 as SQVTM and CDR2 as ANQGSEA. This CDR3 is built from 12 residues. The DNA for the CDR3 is TGCAGCGCCCATCCTACCAACACTGAAGCTTTCTTT. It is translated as CSAHPTNTEAFF.

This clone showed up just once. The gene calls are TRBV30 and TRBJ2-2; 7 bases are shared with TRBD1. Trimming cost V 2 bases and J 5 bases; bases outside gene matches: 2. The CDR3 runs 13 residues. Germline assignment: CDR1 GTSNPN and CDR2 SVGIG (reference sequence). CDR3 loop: CAWSRGRTGELFF. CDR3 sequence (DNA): TGTGCCTGGAGTAGGGGGCGAACCGGGGAGCTGTTTTTT.

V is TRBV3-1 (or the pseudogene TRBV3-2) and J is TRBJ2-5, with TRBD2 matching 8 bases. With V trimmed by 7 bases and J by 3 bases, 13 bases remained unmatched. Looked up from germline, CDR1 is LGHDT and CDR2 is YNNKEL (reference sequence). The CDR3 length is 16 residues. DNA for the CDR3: TGTGCCAGCACGCCGTGGACGGGGGGGCAGGAAGAGACCCAGTACTTC. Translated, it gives CASTPWTGGQEETQYF.

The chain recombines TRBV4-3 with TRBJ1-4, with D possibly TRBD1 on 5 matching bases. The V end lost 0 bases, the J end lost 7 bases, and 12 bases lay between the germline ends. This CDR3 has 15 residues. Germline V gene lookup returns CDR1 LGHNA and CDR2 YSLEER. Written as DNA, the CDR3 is TGCGCCAGCAGCCAAGATTGGCAGGGAGGTGAAAAACTGTTTTTT. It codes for CASSQDWQGGEKLFF.